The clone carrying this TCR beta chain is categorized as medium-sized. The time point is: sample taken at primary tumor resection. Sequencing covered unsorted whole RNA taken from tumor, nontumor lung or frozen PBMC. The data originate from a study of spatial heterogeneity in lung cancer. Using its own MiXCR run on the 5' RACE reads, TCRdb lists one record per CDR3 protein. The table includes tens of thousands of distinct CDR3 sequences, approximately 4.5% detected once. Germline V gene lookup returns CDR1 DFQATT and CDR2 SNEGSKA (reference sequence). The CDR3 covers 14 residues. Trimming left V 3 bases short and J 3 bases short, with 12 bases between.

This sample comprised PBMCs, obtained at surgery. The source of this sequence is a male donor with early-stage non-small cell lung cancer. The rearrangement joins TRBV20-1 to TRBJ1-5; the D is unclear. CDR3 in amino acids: CSASSTQANQPQHF. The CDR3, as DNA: TGCAGTGCTAGTTCCACGCAGGCCAATCAGCCCCAGCATTTT.